The rows below give T cell receptor beta chains drawn from one sample of a study of CD8 T cells in Susac syndrome. TCRdb ran MiXCR on the immunoSEQ multiplex PCR reads and lists one entry per CDR3 protein. The sample has under 200,000 distinct CDR3 sequences, roughly 90% seen once; the top ten hold around 0.085%. The sample comprised CD4+ T cells from PBMCs. The receptors stem from a human donor with Susac syndrome. Each CDR3 is given with its conserved first and last residue. The D gene is left open where the match is weak. Rows may omit the clone size; those that give it use once, few, many or a size class.

clone_size j_call v_call d_call cdr3_aa cdr3_nt
- TRBJ1-1 TRBV25-1 - CASSGVGFGQATEAFF TGTGCCAGCAGTGGGGTGGGTTTCGGTCAGGCGACTGAAGCTTTCTTT
once TRBJ2-7 TRBV18 - CASSPEGSEQYF TGTGCCAGCTCACCAGAAGGGTCCGAGCAGTACTTC
once TRBJ2-1 TRBV5-1 TRBD2 CASSFVGGTHNEQFF TGCGCCAGCAGCTTCGTGGGGGGGACCCACAATGAGCAGTTCTTC
- TRBJ2-5 TRBV2 - CATTRRQETQYF TGTGCCACCACGCGTCGCCAAGAGACCCAGTACTTC
- TRBJ1-2 TRBV6-1 - CANSTAREGYTF TGTGCCAACAGCACCGCCAGGGAGGGCTACACCTTC
- TRBJ2-2 TRBV7-2 TRBD2 CASSFPSGRFTGELFF TGTGCCAGCAGCTTCCCTAGCGGGAGGTTCACCGGGGAGCTGTTTTTT
- TRBJ2-2 TRBV5-4 TRBD1 CASSLVNRGAVTGELFF TGTGCCAGCAGCTTGGTAAACAGGGGAGCGGTCACCGGGGAGCTGTTTTTT
- TRBJ2-3 TRBV4-2 - CASSVRAKGGDTQYF TGTGCCAGCAGCGTCCGGGCCAAAGGGGGAGATACGCAGTATTTT
- TRBJ2-7 TRBV12-3/TRBV12-4 - CASSLDGQGYEQYF TGTGCCAGCAGTTTAGACGGGCAGGGCTACGAGCAGTACTTC
- TRBJ2-1 TRBV5-1 - CASSPYGIVPPEQFF TGCGCCAGCAGCCCCTATGGGATTGTTCCCCCGGAGCAGTTCTTC
once TRBJ1-4 TRBV7-9 TRBD1 CASSSGDRLNEKLFF TGTGCCAGCAGCTCGGGGGACAGACTTAATGAAAAACTGTTTTTT
once TRBJ2-1 TRBV12-3/TRBV12-4 TRBD2 CASSWFGTSGRDEQFF TGTGCCAGCAGTTGGTTCGGGACTAGCGGGAGGGACGAGCAGTTCTTC
- TRBJ1-5 TRBV28 - CASSDEKEYSNQPQHF TGTGCCAGCTCCGATGAGAAGGAGTATAGCAATCAGCCCCAGCATTTT
- TRBJ1-3 TRBV4-1 - CASSHPGRSSGNTIYF TGCGCCAGCAGCCATCCAGGTCGCAGCTCTGGAAACACCATATATTTT
- TRBJ2-3 TRBV7-6 - CASSPFRGGSTDTQYF TGTGCCAGCAGCCCCTTTCGTGGCGGGAGCACAGATACGCAGTATTTT
once TRBJ1-3 TRBV28 TRBD1 CASSSGTGGGNTIYF TGTGCCAGCAGTTCCGGGACAGGGGGTGGAAACACCATATATTTT
- TRBJ2-3 TRBV5-1 - CASSWTGTATDTQYF TGCGCCAGCAGCTGGACCGGGACGGCCACAGATACGCAGTATTTT